The 14 T cell receptor beta chains given below trace back to one sample, sequenced in a study of T cells in Graves' hyperthyroidism and ophthalmopathy. Regions amplified from RNA transcripts were the TCR beta CDR3 regions. The primer set for the first-round RT-PCR of the TCR CDR3 was HTBI. In TCRdb, the multiplex PCR reads were re-called with MiXCR into one record per CDR3 protein. The profile shows roughly 630,000 distinct CDR3 sequences, about a sixth of them singletons. Sequencing was performed on blood. The source of these receptors is a woman aged 25 to 39 with Graves' hyperthyroidism.

This clonotype was recorded many times. The V call is TRBV6-1, the J call TRBJ1-2; 7 bases align to TRBD1. This CDR3 spans 12 amino acids. CDR1 is MNHNS, CDR2 SASEGT, per germline. V gave up 6 bases and J gave up 5 bases; unmatched junction bases: 3. This chain's CDR3 is CASSQTGYGYTF. The CDR3 nucleotides read TGTGCCAGCAGCCAGACAGGGTATGGCTACACCTTC.

This clonotype was seen at least ten times. This CDR3 reads CASSLTHRTDYGYTF. DNA of the CDR3: TGCGCCAGCAGCTTGACCCATCGGACAGATTATGGCTACACCTTC. The chain is built from TRBV5-1 and TRBJ1-2, with a tentative D call TRBD1 (6 bases). The CDR3 runs to 15 residues. Deletions cut 1 base from V and 5 bases from J, with 15 bases between. In germline, CDR1 is SGHRS, CDR2 YFSETQ. The complete variable domain, with remaining parts taken from reference TRBV5-1 and TRBJ1-2, reads KAGVTQTPRYLIKTRGQQVTLSCSPISGHRSVSWYQQTPGQGLQFLFEYFSETQRNKGNFPGRFSGRQFSNSRSEMNVSTLELGDSALYLCASSLTHRTDYGYTFGSGTRLTVV.

This clonotype has just a few counts. The gene calls are TRBV12-3 or TRBV12-4 and TRBJ1-6; D call uncertain. The CDR3 is 14 amino acids. Trimming removed 3 bases at V and 9 bases at J, with 12 bases between. CDR3 coding DNA: TGTGCCAGCAGTTTTGACATTCTAAGTTCACCCCTCCACTTT. Its translation: CASSFDILSSPLHF.

There are many counts of this clonotype. J is TRBJ2-2 and V is TRBV7-3; D might be TRBD1 (6 bases). The germline V and J ends were trimmed by 5 bases and 6 bases, with 7 bases remaining between them. CDR1 SGHTA and CDR2 FQGTGA come from the germline V gene. This CDR3 is built from 12 residues. The CDR3 coding sequence is TGTGCCAGCAGCCAGGGGTCCGGGGAGCTGTTTTTT. This translates into CASSQGSGELFF.

Comments on this clonotype: In this CDR3 the conserved last residue, phenylalanine or tryptophan, is missing, so a read error is likely. V and J are TRBV20-1 and TRBJ2-1, with no clear D. Trimming removed 0 bases from V and 0 bases from J, with 12 bases in between. Germline-derived CDR1 and CDR2 are DFQATT and SNEGSKA (reference sequence). The CDR3 is made up of 16 amino acids. The chain's CDR3 is CSARDHRASSYNEQFL. For the CDR3, the DNA is TGCAGTGCTAGAGACCACCGGGCGAGCTCCTACAATGAGCAGTTCCTC.

This sequence joins TRBV15 and TRBJ1-1, with TRBD1 matching over 8 bases. Unmatched junction bases numbered 10, after V lost 5 bases and J lost 5 bases. Germline CDR1 reads LNHNV; CDR2 reads YYDKDF (reference sequence). CDR3 length: 15 amino acids. The CDR3 spells CATSVQGALGTEAFF. The CDR3 bases are TGTGCCACCAGCGTCCAGGGGGCTTTGGGGACTGAAGCTTTCTTT.

Regarding this clonotype: A much larger clone is a single base away; this may be a read error. The genes are TRBV28 and TRBJ2-7, with a weak D call TRBD1 (6 bases). The DNA matches TRBJ2-1 better at its end, which makes the J call doubtful. This CDR3 is 17 amino acids long. Germline CDR1 reads MDHEN; CDR2 reads SYDVKM. The CDR3: CASSTGTFLTGSYEQFF. As DNA, the CDR3 is TGTGCCAGCAGTACCGGGACATTCCTAACCGGCTCCTACGAGCAGTTCTTC.

This clonotype occurred a few times. The DNA of the CDR3 is TGTGCCAGTAGTTCCGGGACACGAGGTCAGCCCCAGCATTTT. Its protein is CASSSGTRGQPQHF. The chain has TRBV19 and TRBJ1-5; D is perhaps TRBD1 (6 bases). Germline V gene sequence: CDR1 LNHDA, CDR2 SQIVND (reference sequence). Trimming removed 5 bases from V and 6 bases from J, with 14 bases in between. This CDR3 has 14 amino acids.

The chain joins TRBV12-3 or TRBV12-4 to TRBJ2-3; a possible D gene is TRBD1 (6 bases). The CDR3 extends over 15 amino acids. V was clipped by 6 bases and J by 2 bases, with 15 bases between them. The CDR3 loop reads CASRLQTGPTDTQYF. DNA for the CDR3: TGTGCCAGCAGACTCCAGACAGGTCCCACAGATACGCAGTATTTT.

As to this clonotype: A much larger clone differs by one base, so this may be a read error. Because it lacks the conserved phenylalanine or tryptophan at the end, this CDR3 is likely a read error. V usage is TRBV6-1 and J usage is TRBJ2-1, with D maybe TRBD1 (5 bases). Trimming pared 4 bases from V and 8 bases from J, leaving 12 bases between. The CDR3 length is 13 residues. Germline V lookup: CDR1 MNHNS, CDR2 SASEGT. DNA of the CDR3: TGTGCCAGCAGTGGACAGCTTAATGATGAGCAGTTCTCC. Protein sequence: CASSGQLNDEQFS.

In its sample, this clonotype was seen a few times. Here the CDR3 omits its conserved ending phenylalanine or tryptophan, so a read error is the likely source. This chain uses TRBV11-2 with TRBJ2-7, with 7 positions matching TRBD2. The germline V gene has CDR1 SGHAT and CDR2 FQNNGV. Trimming cost V 5 bases and J 2 bases; bases outside gene matches: 6. The CDR3 extends over 14 amino acids. The CDR3 sequence is CASSMGGSAYEQYL. In DNA form, the CDR3 reads TGTGCCAGCAGCATGGGCGGGAGTGCCTACGAGCAGTACCTC.

In this sample, this clonotype turned up many times. The rearrangement links TRBV27 to TRBJ1-1; D uncertain. Germline loops: CDR1 MNHEY, CDR2 SMNVEV (reference sequence). The germline V and J ends were trimmed by 5 bases and 0 bases, with 13 bases remaining between them. CDR3 length: 15 residues. CDR3 coding DNA: TGTGCCAGCAGTGAATTCGGCGGGATGAACACTGAAGCTTTCTTT. It codes for CASSEFGGMNTEAFF.

A few counts support this clonotype. The rearrangement joins TRBV5-1 to TRBJ2-7; D is perhaps TRBD2 (6 bases). V lost 3 bases, J lost 3 bases, and 13 bases lay in between. The CDR3 sequence is 14 residues long. From germline, CDR1 is SGHRS and CDR2 YFSETQ. CDR3 coding DNA: TGCGCCAGCAGCTCGGGGGAACGGGGCTACGAGCAGTACTTC. Its protein is CASSSGERGYEQYF.

At least ten counts were recorded for this clonotype. The chain carries TRBV20-1 and TRBJ2-3, with 14 nucleotides matching TRBD2. Germline V gives CDR1 DFQATT, CDR2 SNEGSKA (reference sequence). This CDR3 comprises 16 residues. V dropped 7 bases and J dropped 4; count of bases not matched to a gene: 10. In nucleotides, the CDR3 is TGCAGTGTTTCCCTCGGACTAGCGGGAGGACCAGATACGCAGTATTTT. It yields the protein CSVSLGLAGGPDTQYF.